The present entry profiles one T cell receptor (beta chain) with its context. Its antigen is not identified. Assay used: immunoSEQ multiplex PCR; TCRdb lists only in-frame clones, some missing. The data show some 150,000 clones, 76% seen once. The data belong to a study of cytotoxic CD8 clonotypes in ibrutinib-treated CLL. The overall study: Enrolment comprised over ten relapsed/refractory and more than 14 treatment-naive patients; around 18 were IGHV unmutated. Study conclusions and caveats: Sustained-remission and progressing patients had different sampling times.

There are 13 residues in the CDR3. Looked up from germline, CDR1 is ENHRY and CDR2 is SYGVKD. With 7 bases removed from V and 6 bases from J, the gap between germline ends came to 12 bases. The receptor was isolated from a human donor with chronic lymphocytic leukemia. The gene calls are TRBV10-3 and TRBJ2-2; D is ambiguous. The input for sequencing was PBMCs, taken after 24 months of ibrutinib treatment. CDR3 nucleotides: TGTGCCATCAACCCAGGCGGACCCGGGGAGCTGTTTTTT. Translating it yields CAINPGGPGELFF.